The T cell receptor (beta chain) described here comes from a study of blood T cell repertoires in COVID-19. Study information: COVID-19 samples from acute and convalescent phases originated in the United States, Italy and Spain.

Produced via immunoSEQ multiplex PCR; TCRdb's table is partial and in-frame only. Among 100,000 to 120,000 clones listed, around 83% were seen once. The CDR3 length is 15 residues. With V trimmed by 5 bases and J by 2 bases, 3 bases remained unmatched. The germline V gene has CDR1 ENHRY and CDR2 SYGVKD. The clonotype comes from a woman over 75 with acute or convalescent COVID-19. The sequenced material came from peripheral blood. This chain links TRBV10-3 with TRBJ1-5; TRBD1 aligns across 10 bases. Here the CDR3 reads CAISSGTGGNQPQHF. The CDR3 DNA follows: TGTGCCATCAGTTCGGGGACAGGGGGCAATCAGCCCCAGCATTTT.